The next 16 T cell receptor beta chains were all read from a single sample in a study of cytomegalovirus exposure and HLA in healthy donors. The PCR made use of 60 Vbeta and 13 Jbeta primers. The protocol was immunoSEQ multiplex PCR, while the TCRdb copy is restricted to in-frame clones and leaves out a portion. The sample lists 150,000 to 190,000 clones; about three quarters were seen once. Sequencing input: PBMCs. The source of these receptors is a man aged 18 to 35 in good health and CMV-seronegative.

The V and J genes are TRBV15 and TRBJ2-3, with 10 positions matching TRBD2. CDR1 is LNHNV and CDR2 is YYDKDF in the germline V gene (reference sequence). The ends lost 2 bases at V and 6 bases at J; junction bases unmatched: 11. CDR3 length equals 17 residues. The CDR3 DNA follows: TGTGCCACCAGCAGATCTCCAGGGAGCGGGAGGGCGGATACGCAGTATTTT. Encoded protein: CATSRSPGSGRADTQYF.

V and J are TRBV5-6 and TRBJ2-5, with 7 bases matching TRBD2. The V gene's germline CDR1 is SGHDT and CDR2 YYEEEE. Trimming cost V 0 bases and J 4 bases; bases outside gene matches: 6. CDR3 length: 15 amino acids. The CDR3 DNA reads TGTGCCAGCAGCTTGGTTTGGGGGGAGGGAGAGACCCAGTACTTC. It yields the protein CASSLVWGEGETQYF.

The chain employs TRBV10-2 and TRBJ2-2, with D perhaps matching TRBD2 (6 bases). CDR1 WSHSY and CDR2 SAAADI come from the germline V gene. The CDR3 spans 16 residues. The germline V and J ends were trimmed by 7 bases and 7 bases, with 22 bases remaining between them. This chain's CDR3 is CASTPPTTRISGELFF. In nucleotides, the CDR3 is TGCGCCAGCACGCCGCCAACGACTAGGATCAGCGGGGAGCTGTTTTTT.

This clone has more than one count but fewer than ten. The chain carries TRBV9 and TRBJ2-2; TRBD2 aligns across 12 bases. The CDR3 is 14 residues long. V gave up 4 bases and J gave up 8 bases; unmatched junction bases: 3. Germline V gene sequence: CDR1 SGDLS, CDR2 YYNGEE. The CDR3 bases are TGTGCCAGCAGCCCCGGGACTAGCGGGGGGGAGCTGTTTTTT. It is translated as CASSPGTSGGELFF.

This clone was found a few times. This sequence joins TRBV6-1 and TRBJ2-4; possibly TRBD1 for D (5 bases). This CDR3 has 12 amino acids. Trimming stripped 11 bases from V and 1 base from J, with 9 bases between. Per germline, CDR1 MNHNS and CDR2 SASEGT. The CDR3 spells CAVAGAKNIQYF. DNA of the CDR3: TGTGCCGTAGCAGGGGCCAAAAACATTCAGTACTTC.

Written as DNA, the CDR3 is TGTGCCAGCAGCAGCGGGTGTCTAACAGGGTACGGCACTGAAGCTTTCTTT. Translating it yields CASSSGCLTGYGTEAFF. This chain connects TRBV21-1 to TRBJ1-1; the DNA was not compared with TRBD1, the D call given in the table. TRBV21-1 is classified as a pseudogene. This CDR3 has 17 residues.

The rearrangement links TRBV27 to TRBJ2-2; no firm D call. The CDR3 is 14 amino acids. CDR1 is MNHEY and CDR2 is SMNVEV in the germline V gene (reference sequence). Deletions cut 4 bases from V and 2 bases from J, with 8 bases between. The CDR3 DNA sequence: TGTGCCAGCAGTTCCCGACTTAACACCGGGGAGCTGTTTTTT. It encodes CASSSRLNTGELFF.

The chain couples TRBV7-9 to TRBJ2-1; D is unresolved. From germline, CDR1 is SEHNR and CDR2 FQNEAQ (reference sequence). This CDR3 is 14 amino acids long. V was pared by 2 bases and J by 9 bases, with 14 bases between. CDR3: CASSLTFSSGEQFF. CDR3 nucleotide sequence: TGTGCCAGCAGCTTAACCTTTTCTTCGGGTGAGCAGTTCTTC. Complete variable domain (other parts from reference TRBV7-9 and TRBJ2-1): DTGVSQNPRHKITKRGQNVTFRCDPISEHNRLYWYRQTLGQGPEFLTYFQNEAQLEKSRLLSDRFSAERPKGSFSTLEIQRTEQGDSAMYLCASSLTFSSGEQFFGPGTRLTVL.

The rearrangement joins TRBV6-6 to TRBJ2-4; D remains ambiguous. This CDR3 comprises 14 residues. Germline loops: CDR1 MNHNY, CDR2 SVGAGI (reference sequence). V was shortened by 7 bases and J by 0 bases, with 10 bases between the two germline ends. This CDR3 is CASIPAEAKNIQYF. CDR3 in DNA: TGTGCCAGCATCCCGGCGGAAGCCAAAAACATTCAGTACTTC.

This clone was seen just once. V usage is TRBV18 and J usage is TRBJ2-7, with TRBD1 as a possible D gene (5 bases). The CDR3 length is 14 residues. Trimming left V 5 bases short and J 4 bases short, with 15 bases between. The germline V gene encodes CDR1 KGHSH and CDR2 LQKENI. CDR3 region: CASSFSTATYEQYF. CDR3 in DNA: TGTGCCAGCTCATTTTCGACAGCCACGTACGAGCAGTACTTC.

J is TRBJ1-2 and V is TRBV5-8; 9 nucleotides align to TRBD1. V shed 4 bases and J 5 bases; nucleotides not matched to a gene: 9. The V gene's germline CDR1 is SGHTS and CDR2 YDEGEE. The CDR3 contains 15 residues. The CDR3 spells CASSPWGQGGYGYTF. The CDR3 DNA sequence: TGTGCCAGCAGCCCTTGGGGACAGGGAGGGTATGGCTACACCTTC.

The rearrangement joins TRBV15 to TRBJ2-7; 10 bases align to TRBD2. The CDR3 length is 15 residues. Germline values: CDR1 LNHNV, CDR2 YYDKDF (reference sequence). Trimming took 1 base from V and 3 from J; bases not matched to a gene: 3. For the CDR3, the DNA is TGTGCCACCAGCAGAGCGTCTAGCGGGAGCTACGAGCAGTACTTC. Translation gives CATSRASSGSYEQYF.

CDR3 nucleotides: TGTGCCAGCAGTTTATCCAGCGGGAGCAAACACGAGCAGTACTTC. Its translation is CASSLSSGSKHEQYF. The rearrangement links TRBV27 to TRBJ2-7; TRBD2 agrees at 8 bases. The J segment lost 5 bases and the V segment lost 0 bases, leaving 6 bases of the junction unmatched. Looked up from germline, CDR1 is MNHEY and CDR2 is SMNVEV (reference sequence). The CDR3 runs 15 residues.

The rearrangement uses TRBV19 and TRBJ2-2, with 9 bases that match TRBD1. CDR3 length: 17 residues. The germline gives CDR1 LNHDA, CDR2 SQIVND (reference sequence). Trimming removed 4 bases from V and 6 bases from J; junction bases left unmatched: 12. This CDR3 is CASSNPGQGGFSGELFF. CDR3 bases: TGTGCCAGTAGTAACCCGGGACAGGGAGGGTTCTCCGGGGAGCTGTTTTTT.

The chain combines TRBV4-3 with TRBJ2-2, with TRBD2 as a possible D gene (6 bases). CDR3 size: 15 residues. Germline V gives CDR1 LGHNA, CDR2 YSLEER. V was clipped by 8 bases and J by 4 bases, with 17 bases between them. The CDR3 DNA follows: TGCGCCAGCCGACCCTCCAATAGCGGCACCGGGGAGCTGTTTTTT. Its protein product is CASRPSNSGTGELFF.

The chain has TRBV9 and TRBJ2-3, with 10 positions matching TRBD2. Trimming cost V 5 bases and J 2 bases; bases outside gene matches: 8. Germline lookup yields CDR1 SGDLS and CDR2 YYNGEE. The CDR3 is 16 residues long. The CDR3: CASSSNSGRFTDTQYF. Here the CDR3 DNA reads TGTGCCAGCAGTTCCAATAGCGGGAGGTTCACAGATACGCAGTATTTT.